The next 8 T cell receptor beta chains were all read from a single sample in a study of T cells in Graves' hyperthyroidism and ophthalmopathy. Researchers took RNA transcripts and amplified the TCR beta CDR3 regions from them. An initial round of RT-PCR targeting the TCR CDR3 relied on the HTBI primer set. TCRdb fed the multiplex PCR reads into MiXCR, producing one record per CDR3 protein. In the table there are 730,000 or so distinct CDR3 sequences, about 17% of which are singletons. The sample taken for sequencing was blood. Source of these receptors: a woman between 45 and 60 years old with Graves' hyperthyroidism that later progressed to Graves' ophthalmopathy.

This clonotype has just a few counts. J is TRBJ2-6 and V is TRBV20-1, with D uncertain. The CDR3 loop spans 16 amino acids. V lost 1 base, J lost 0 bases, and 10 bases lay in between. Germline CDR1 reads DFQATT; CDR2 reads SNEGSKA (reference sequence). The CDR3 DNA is TGCAGTGCTAGAGCTGCCAGAGTCTCTGGGGCCAACGTCCTGACTTTC. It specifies CSARAARVSGANVLTF.

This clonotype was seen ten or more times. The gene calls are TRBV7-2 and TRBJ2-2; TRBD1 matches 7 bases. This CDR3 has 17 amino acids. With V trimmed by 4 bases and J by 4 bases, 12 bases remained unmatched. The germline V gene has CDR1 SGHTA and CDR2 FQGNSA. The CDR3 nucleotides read TGTGCCAGCAGCTCGGACAGGAGCACATGGGCCACCGGGGAGCTGTTTTTT. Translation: CASSSDRSTWATGELFF. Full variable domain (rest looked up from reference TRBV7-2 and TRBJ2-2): GAGVSQSPSNKVTEKGKDVELRCDPISGHTALYWYRQSLGQGLEFLIYFQGNSAPDKSGLPSDRFSAERTGGSVSTLTIQRTQQEDSAVYLCASSSDRSTWATGELFFGEGSRLTVL.

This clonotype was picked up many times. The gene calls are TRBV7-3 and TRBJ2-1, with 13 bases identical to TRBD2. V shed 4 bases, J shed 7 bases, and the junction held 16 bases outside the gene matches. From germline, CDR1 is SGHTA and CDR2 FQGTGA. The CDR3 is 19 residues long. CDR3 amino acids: CASSSPSLKLAGGRNEQFF. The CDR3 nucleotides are TGTGCCAGCAGCTCCCCCTCCCTTAAACTAGCGGGGGGGCGGAATGAGCAGTTCTTC.

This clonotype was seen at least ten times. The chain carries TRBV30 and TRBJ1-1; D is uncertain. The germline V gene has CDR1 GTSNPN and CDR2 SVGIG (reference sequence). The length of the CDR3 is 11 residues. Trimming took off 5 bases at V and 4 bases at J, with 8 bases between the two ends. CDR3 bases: TGTGCCTGGGGGGATGGCACTGAAGCTTTCTTT. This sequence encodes CAWGDGTEAFF.

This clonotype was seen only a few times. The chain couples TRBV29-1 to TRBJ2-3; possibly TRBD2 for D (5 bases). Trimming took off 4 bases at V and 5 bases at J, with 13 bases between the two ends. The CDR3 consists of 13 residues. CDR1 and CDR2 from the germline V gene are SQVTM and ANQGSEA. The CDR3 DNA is TGCAGCGTTGGTCGGGGTATTATAGATACGCAGTATTTT. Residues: CSVGRGIIDTQYF.

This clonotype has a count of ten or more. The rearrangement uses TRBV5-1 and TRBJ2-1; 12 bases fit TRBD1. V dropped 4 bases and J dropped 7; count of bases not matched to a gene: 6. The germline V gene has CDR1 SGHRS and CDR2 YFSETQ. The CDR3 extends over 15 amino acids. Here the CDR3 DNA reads TGCGCCAGCAGCGAAGGGACAGGGGGCCTAAATGAGCAGTTCTTC. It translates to CASSEGTGGLNEQFF.

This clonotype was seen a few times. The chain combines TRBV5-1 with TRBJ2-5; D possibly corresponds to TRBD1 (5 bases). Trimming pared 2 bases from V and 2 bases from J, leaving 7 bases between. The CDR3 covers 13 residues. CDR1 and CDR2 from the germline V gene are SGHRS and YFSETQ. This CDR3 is CASSFRTQETQYF. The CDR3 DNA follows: TGCGCCAGCAGCTTCCGGACACAAGAGACCCAGTACTTC.

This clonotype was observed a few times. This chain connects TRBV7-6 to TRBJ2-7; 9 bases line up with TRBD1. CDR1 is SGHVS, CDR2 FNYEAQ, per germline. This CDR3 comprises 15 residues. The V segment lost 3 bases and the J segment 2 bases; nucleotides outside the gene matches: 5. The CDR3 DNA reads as TGTGCCAGCAGCTTCCGGGACAGGGACCCCTACGAGCAGTACTTC. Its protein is CASSFRDRDPYEQYF.